The source of this TCR beta chain is a study of CD8+CD57+ T cells in acquired aplastic anemia. Study context: Sorted cells (CD4+ and CD8+) yielded DNA amounts that averaged about 3.1 ug. General study findings and limits: Simpson's diversity of CD8+ cells was not significantly different in patients compared with controls.

This clonotype occurred many times. What it recognizes is unknown. TCR beta VDJ and CDR3 were profiled, and genomic DNA was the template. In TCRdb, the reads were re-called with MiXCR into one record per CDR3 protein. The sample lists about 160,000 distinct CDR3 sequences, approximately 40% seen once, with approximately 1% in the top ten. Between the trimmed V and J ends, which lost 0 bases and 10 bases, there was a span of 7 bases. The length of the CDR3 is 12 residues. CDR1 SGHVS and CDR2 FQNEAQ come from the germline V gene. V is TRBV7-8 and J is TRBJ2-1; D unclear. Sequencing was done on a sample of sorted CD4+, CD8+, or CD8+CD57+ T cells (not recorded which) from PBMCs. The origin of this receptor is a human donor in good health. CDR3 in DNA: TGTGCCAGCAGCTTAGCAGGAAGGGAGCAGTTCTTC. It translates to CASSLAGREQFF.